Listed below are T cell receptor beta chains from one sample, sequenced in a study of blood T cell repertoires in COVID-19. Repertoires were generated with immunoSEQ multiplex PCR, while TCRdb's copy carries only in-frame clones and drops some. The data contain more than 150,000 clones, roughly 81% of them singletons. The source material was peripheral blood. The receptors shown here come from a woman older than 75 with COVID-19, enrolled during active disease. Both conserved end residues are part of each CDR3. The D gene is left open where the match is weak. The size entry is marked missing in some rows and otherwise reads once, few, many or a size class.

CASSLVGYSYGYTF	TGTGCCAGCAGCTTGGTCGGGTATTCCTATGGCTACACCTTC	NA	TRBV5-4	TRBJ1-2	NA
CASSAVQGNIQYF	TGTGCCAGCTCAGCGGTACAGGGAAACATTCAGTACTTC	NA	TRBV18	TRBJ2-4	NA
CTTSPDGNYEQYF	TGTACCACCAGCCCCGATGGCAACTACGAGCAGTACTTC	NA	TRBV15	TRBJ2-7	NA
CASSLAWTSNGYTF	TGTGCCAGCAGCTTAGCATGGACAAGCAATGGCTACACCTTC	NA	TRBV7-9	TRBJ1-2	NA
CASSPSLQGGEQYF	TGTGCCAGCAGCCCATCACTACAGGGGGGCGAGCAGTACTTC	TRBD1	TRBV14	TRBJ2-7	few
CASSLGTATIYGYTF	TGTGCCAGCAGCTTAGGGACAGCGACTATCTATGGCTACACCTTC	NA	TRBV7-2	TRBJ1-2	NA
CASKSGGAGSTDTQYF	TGTGCCAGTAAAAGCGGGGGGGCCGGGAGCACAGATACGCAGTATTTT	TRBD2	TRBV3-1/TRBV3-2	TRBJ2-3	NA
CASSAGLAGEAEQYF	TGTGCCAGCAGCGCGGGACTAGCGGGGGAAGCAGAGCAGTACTTC	TRBD2	TRBV9	TRBJ2-7	NA
CASSLLNTEAFF	TGTGCCAGCAGCCTCTTGAACACTGAAGCTTTCTTT	NA	TRBV16	TRBJ1-1	NA
CASSNRPGGSNTEAFF	TGTGCCAGCAGCAACCGGCCAGGGGGCTCAAACACTGAAGCTTTCTTT	TRBD1	TRBV6-2/TRBV6-3	TRBJ1-1	NA
CASGPPPGQGGEKLFF	TGTGCTAGTGGCCCTCCTCCGGGACAGGGAGGTGAAAAACTGTTTTTT	TRBD1	TRBV12-5	TRBJ1-4	NA
CASSSDSWNTEAFF	TGTGCCAGCAGCTCGGACAGCTGGAACACTGAAGCTTTCTTT	NA	TRBV5-5	TRBJ1-1	NA
CAISDQGGTDTQYF	TGTGCCATCAGTGACCAGGGGGGTACAGATACGCAGTATTTT	NA	TRBV10-3	TRBJ2-3	NA
CASRLMHRGAAGETQYF	TGTGCAAGTCGCTTGATGCACCGGGGCGCAGCGGGAGAGACCCAGTACTTC	NA	TRBV12-2	TRBJ2-5	NA
CASSPNREGALNEQFF	TGTGCCAGCAGCCCAAACAGGGAGGGTGCATTAAATGAGCAGTTCTTC	NA	TRBV5-4	TRBJ2-1	few
CASSIDFSSGRFHEQFF	TGTGCCAGTAGTATAGACTTCTCTAGCGGGAGGTTCCATGAGCAGTTCTTC	TRBD2	TRBV19	TRBJ2-1	NA
CASSLLAATSTDTQYF	TGTGCCAGCAGCTTATTGGCGGCTACTAGCACAGATACGCAGTATTTT	NA	TRBV7-6	TRBJ2-3	NA
CASSPRTAETTGELFF	TGTGCCAGCAGCCCCCGGACAGCGGAGACCACCGGGGAGCTGTTTTTT	NA	TRBV4-2	TRBJ2-2	NA
CASSLGGSDTQYF	TGTGCCAGCAGCTTAGGAGGTTCAGATACGCAGTATTTT	NA	TRBV7-8	TRBJ2-3	NA